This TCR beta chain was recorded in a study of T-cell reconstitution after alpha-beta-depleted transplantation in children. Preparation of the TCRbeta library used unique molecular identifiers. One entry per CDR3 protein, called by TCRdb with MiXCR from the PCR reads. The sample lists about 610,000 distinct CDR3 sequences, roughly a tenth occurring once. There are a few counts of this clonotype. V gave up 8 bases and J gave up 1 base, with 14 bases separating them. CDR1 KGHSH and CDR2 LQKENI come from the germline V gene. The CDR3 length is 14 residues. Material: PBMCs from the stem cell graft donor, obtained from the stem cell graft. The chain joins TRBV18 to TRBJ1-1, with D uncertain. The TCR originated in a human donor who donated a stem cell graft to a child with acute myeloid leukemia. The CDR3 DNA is TGTGCCAGCCAATCAAACAAGGCGAACACTGAAGCTTTCTTT. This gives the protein CASQSNKANTEAFF.